Shown below are 26 T cell receptor beta chains from a single sample sequenced in a study of preoperative IRX-2 immunotherapy in early breast cancer. Treatment indicated: preoperative locoregional IRX-2 cytokine immunotherapy. Produced via immunoSEQ multiplex PCR; TCRdb's table is partial and in-frame only. The table shows tens of thousands of clones, with 82% occurring only once. The material was obtained from a patient treated with IRX-2 immunotherapy. The receptors were sampled from a human donor with breast cancer.

This chain connects TRBV11-3 to TRBJ2-3; 7 bases match TRBD2. The CDR3 is 16 amino acids. Unmatched junction bases numbered 11, after V lost 6 bases and J lost 2 bases. Germline CDR1 reads SGHNT; CDR2 reads YENEEA. This CDR3 reads CASSEGGEQPTDTQYF. In nucleotides, the CDR3 is TGTGCCAGCAGTGAGGGAGGGGAGCAGCCCACAGATACGCAGTATTTT.

V gene TRBV11-1 combines with J gene TRBJ2-7; 8 nucleotides agree with TRBD2. V shed 3 bases, J shed 2 bases, and the junction held 3 bases outside the gene matches. Germline V gives CDR1 SGHAT, CDR2 FQDESV (reference sequence). The CDR3 covers 14 residues. This chain's CDR3 is CASSFIGRAYEQYF. The CDR3 DNA reads as TGTGCCAGCAGCTTTATCGGGAGGGCCTACGAGCAGTACTTC.

This chain joins TRBV12-5 and TRBJ2-3, with unresolved D. CDR1 and CDR2 from the germline V gene are LGHNT and FRNRAP. V gave up 1 base and J gave up 2 bases, with 13 bases separating them. This CDR3 comprises 16 residues. In nucleotides, the CDR3 is TGTGCTAGTGGTTTGGCCGGACCTTTTACCACAGATACGCAGTATTTT. It translates to CASGLAGPFTTDTQYF. Looking up the rest from reference TRBV12-5 and TRBJ2-3 gives the full variable domain: DARVTQTPRHKVTEMGQEVTMRCQPILGHNTVFWYRQTMMQGLELLAYFRNRAPLDDSGMPKDRFSAEMPDATLATLKIQPSEPRDSAVYFCASGLAGPFTTDTQYFGPGTRLTVL.

This chain uses TRBV11-3 with TRBJ1-2, with D uncertain. Trimming took 3 bases from V and 4 from J, leaving 12 bases between them. This CDR3 contains 14 residues. Germline loops: CDR1 SGHNT, CDR2 YENEEA. CDR3 bases: TGTGCCAGCAGCTTGTTCAGCGAAACCTATGGCTACACCTTC. Translating gives CASSLFSETYGYTF.

The chain is built from TRBV6-4 and TRBJ2-1; the match to TRBD1 covers 9 bases. Trimming cost V 5 bases and J 7 bases; bases outside gene matches: 9. This CDR3 has 15 residues. In germline, CDR1 is MRHNA, CDR2 SNTAGT. In DNA, the CDR3 is TGTGCCAGCAGTAACCCGGGACAGGGTGGGAATGAGCAGTTCTTC. It encodes CASSNPGQGGNEQFF.

The CDR3 protein is CASSYSTGYSNQPQHF. In DNA form, the CDR3 reads TGTGCCAGCAGTTACTCGACGGGTTATAGCAATCAGCCCCAGCATTTT. V usage is TRBV6-8 and J usage is TRBJ1-5; D call uncertain. The germline V gene has CDR1 MNHGY and CDR2 SAAAGT. V shed 0 bases and J shed 0 bases, with 9 bases lying between them. The CDR3 extends over 16 amino acids.

This chain joins TRBV6-8 and TRBJ1-2; 8 bases line up with TRBD1. The germline CDR1 and CDR2 sequences are MNHGY and SAAAGT. V gave up 5 bases and J gave up 4 bases; unmatched junction bases: 3. The CDR3 sequence is 13 residues long. Here the CDR3 reads CASSPTGGYGYTF. In nucleotides, the CDR3 is TGTGCCAGCAGTCCTACAGGGGGCTATGGCTACACCTTC.

The V gene is TRBV6-8, the J gene TRBJ2-3; weak D call: TRBD2 (5 bases). Germline CDR1 MNHGY, CDR2 SAAAGT. Trimming took 6 bases from V and 1 from J, leaving 8 bases between them. This CDR3 has 13 residues. DNA for the CDR3: TGTGCCAGCAGGAGGGATGGCACAGATACGCAGTATTTT. It yields the protein CASRRDGTDTQYF.

A few counts support this clone. The chain links TRBV30 to TRBJ2-7; weak D call: TRBD1 (5 bases). Per germline, CDR1 GTSNPN and CDR2 SVGIG (reference sequence). Trimming took off 2 bases at V and 6 bases at J, with 11 bases between the two ends. This CDR3 spans 12 amino acids. The CDR3 DNA reads as TGTGCCTGGAGTATTTGGGGCCCCGAGCAGTACTTC. Translation: CAWSIWGPEQYF.

This clone showed up just a few times. V usage is TRBV6-8 and J usage is TRBJ1-3; no reliable D call. Trimming took 2 bases from V and 2 from J, leaving 10 bases between them. Germline V lookup: CDR1 MNHGY, CDR2 SAAAGT. The CDR3 has 15 residues. CDR3 nucleotide sequence: TGTGCCAGCAGTTACGACGGCAGACCTGGAAACACCATATATTTT. Protein product: CASSYDGRPGNTIYF.

The V call is TRBV11-3, the J call TRBJ2-1; 10 nucleotides match TRBD1. The CDR3 runs 15 residues. Germline lookup yields CDR1 SGHNT and CDR2 YENEEA. J lost 5 bases, V lost 5 bases, and 6 bases had no gene match. This CDR3 reads CASSPRQGADNEQFF. CDR3 DNA sequence: TGTGCCAGCAGCCCTCGACAGGGGGCAGACAATGAGCAGTTCTTC.

The chain couples TRBV14 to TRBJ2-2; TRBD1 agrees at 10 bases. This CDR3 has 18 residues. CDR1 SGHDN and CDR2 FVKESK come from the germline V gene. J gave up 5 bases and V 0 bases, and 9 bases lay outside the gene matches. CDR3 amino acids: CASSQDGTGAMGTGELFF. Here the CDR3 DNA reads TGTGCCAGCAGCCAAGATGGGACAGGGGCAATGGGGACCGGGGAGCTGTTTTTT.

The rearrangement joins TRBV6-8 to TRBJ2-5, with D possibly being TRBD2 (5 bases). Trimming stripped 5 bases from V and 7 bases from J, with 11 bases between. This CDR3 comprises 12 residues. The germline CDR1 and CDR2 sequences are MNHGY and SAAAGT. For the CDR3, the DNA is TGTGCCAGCAGTCTACGACGGGGGACCCAGTACTTC. Its protein is CASSLRRGTQYF.

The gene calls are TRBV5-5 and TRBJ2-5, with D possibly being TRBD2 (6 bases). The CDR3 totals 15 residues. In germline, CDR1 is SGHKS, CDR2 YYEKEE (reference sequence). The germline V and J ends were trimmed by 1 base and 2 bases, with 12 bases remaining between them. This CDR3 is CASSLWSGGQETQYF. The DNA of the CDR3 is TGTGCCAGCAGCTTGTGGTCTGGGGGGCAAGAGACCCAGTACTTC.

A few counts support this clone. The rearrangement links TRBV14 to TRBJ2-1, with D perhaps assigned TRBD1 or TRBD2 (6 bases each). Germline CDR1 SGHDN, CDR2 FVKESK. The ends were cut back, 7 bases at V and 0 bases at J, with 13 bases in the middle. This CDR3 contains 15 residues. CDR3 in DNA: TGTGCCAGCAATAGGGGGGAAAGCTCCTACAATGAGCAGTTCTTC. Translation gives CASNRGESSYNEQFF.

The chain links TRBV7-1 to TRBJ2-1, with D possibly matching TRBD1 (6 bases). TRBV7-1 qualifies as an ORF whose function is uncertain. Between the trimmed V and J ends, which lost 8 bases and 4 bases, there was a span of 15 bases. CDR3 length: 14 amino acids. CDR3 loop: CASPGTPRYNEQFF. In DNA form, the CDR3 reads TGTGCCAGCCCTGGGACACCGAGATACAATGAGCAGTTCTTC.

V and J are TRBV5-1 and TRBJ1-4, with D tentatively TRBD1 (6 bases). This CDR3 has 16 residues. V was pared by 1 base and J by 5 bases, with 15 bases between. Germline values: CDR1 SGHRS, CDR2 YFSETQ. CDR3 bases: TGCGCCAGCAGCTTGTCTCCCGCAGGGGAAAATGAAAAACTGTTTTTT. Its protein product is CASSLSPAGENEKLFF.

The CDR3 is CASSFTGGSTEAFF. CDR3 nucleotides: TGTGCCAGCAGCTTCACAGGGGGTAGCACTGAAGCTTTCTTT. The V and J genes are TRBV11-3 and TRBJ1-1; 8 bases are a match to TRBD1. V shed 3 bases, J shed 4 bases, and the junction held 4 bases outside the gene matches. This CDR3 has 14 amino acids. CDR1 is SGHNT, CDR2 YENEEA, per germline.

The CDR3 reads CAWGARGAGYGYTF. The CDR3 region has the DNA TGTGCCTGGGGGGCCCGGGGGGCTGGCTATGGCTACACCTTC. This chain links TRBV30 with TRBJ1-2, with D possibly TRBD1 on 6 matching bases. Between the trimmed V and J ends, which lost 5 bases and 4 bases, there was a span of 17 bases. The germline gives CDR1 GTSNPN, CDR2 SVGIG (reference sequence). The CDR3 is 14 residues long.

This chain uses TRBV7-4 with TRBJ2-7, with D perhaps TRBD1 or TRBD2 (5 bases each). Trimming shortened V by 5 bases and J by 4 bases, and 12 bases separated the two germline ends. The CDR3 is made up of 13 amino acids. In germline, CDR1 is SGHVT, CDR2 SQSDAQ. CDR3: CASSPRGVYEQYF. Here the CDR3 DNA reads TGTGCCAGCAGCCCTAGAGGGGTATACGAGCAGTACTTC. Together with reference TRBV7-4 and TRBJ2-7, the CDR3 gives the full variable domain: GAGVSQSPRYKVAKRGRDVALRCDSISGHVTLYWYRQTLGQGSEVLTYSQSDAQRDKSGRPSGRFSAERPERSVSTLKIQRTEQGDSAVYLCASSPRGVYEQYFGPGTRLTVT.

The chain joins TRBV6-8 to TRBJ1-3; D uncertain. The ends were cut back, 10 bases at V and 4 bases at J, with 14 bases in the middle. The germline V gene encodes CDR1 MNHGY and CDR2 SAAAGT. The CDR3 covers 13 residues. The CDR3 sequence is CATLGPSGNTIYF. DNA of the CDR3: TGTGCCACCCTGGGCCCTTCGGGAAACACCATATATTTT.

For the CDR3, the DNA is TGTGCCAGTAGCAACAGCATGGGGAATCAGCCCCAGCATTTT. Translated, it gives CASSNSMGNQPQHF. This chain uses TRBV19 with TRBJ1-5, with D uncertain. V lost 6 bases and J 4 bases, leaving 13 bases between the germline ends. The length of the CDR3 is 14 residues. CDR1 is LNHDA, CDR2 SQIVND, per germline (reference sequence).

The CDR3 nucleotides are TGTGCCAGCAGACGCGGGCCGCCCTCCCCCCCGACTTTTTACAATGAGCAGTTCTTC. This encodes CASRRGPPSPPTFYNEQFF. The J gene is TRBJ2-1, the V gene TRBV6-7; TRBD2 might be the D (5 bases). TRBV6-7 is classed as an ORF, of uncertain function. The CDR3 length is 19 residues. V shed 6 bases and J shed 4 bases, with 28 bases lying between them.

This chain links TRBV15 with TRBJ2-1, with 12 bases matching TRBD2. CDR1 and CDR2 from the germline V gene are LNHNV and YYDKDF (reference sequence). J was trimmed by 4 bases and V by 3 bases; bases with no gene match: 4. There are 16 residues in the CDR3. CDR3 DNA: TGTGCCACCAGCAGGGAACTAGCGGGAGGATACAATGAGCAGTTCTTC. It specifies CATSRELAGGYNEQFF. Together with reference TRBV15 and TRBJ2-1, the CDR3 gives the full variable domain: DAMVIQNPRYQVTQFGKPVTLSCSQTLNHNVMYWYQQKSSQAPKLLFHYYDKDFNNEADTPDNFQSRRPNTSFCFLDIRSPGLGDTAMYLCATSRELAGGYNEQFFGPGTRLTVL.

The genes are TRBV28 and TRBJ1-5; tentatively, D is TRBD1 (6 bases). CDR3 length equals 14 residues. The V and J ends lost 5 bases and 10 bases respectively, with 18 bases between them. The V gene's germline CDR1 is MDHEN and CDR2 SYDVKM. The CDR3 coding sequence is TGTGCCAGCAGTCCGGGACAAGTAATCAGCCCCCAGCATTTT. Protein: CASSPGQVISPQHF.

The J gene is TRBJ1-2, the V gene TRBV30; D gene uncertain. V was pared by 3 bases and J by 7 bases, with 12 bases between. The CDR3 has 12 residues. Germline V gene data show CDR1 as GTSNPN and CDR2 as SVGIG (reference sequence). The CDR3 loop is CAWRKGFSGYTF. CDR3 DNA: TGTGCCTGGAGGAAGGGTTTTAGTGGCTACACCTTC.